The clone carrying this T cell receptor beta chain was seen a few times. The data stem from a study of a mutant IDH1 vaccine in newly diagnosed glioma. Profiled with immunoSEQ multiplex PCR; TCRdb holds only in-frame clones, not every one. The table includes approximately 88,000 clones, roughly 75% detected once. The time point here: baseline, week 1 (first vaccination visit). Described treatment: pre-vaccination baseline after standard-of-care therapy. Trimming cost V 7 bases and J 8 bases; bases outside gene matches: 8. Germline CDR1 SGHTA, CDR2 FQGNSA. CDR3 length: 13 residues. The material was PBMCs, obtained from a glioma patient treated with radiotherapy, temozolomide or both. The chain uses TRBV7-2 and TRBJ1-1; 9 positions match TRBD1. This sequence was found in a man aged 35 to 55 with glioma. The CDR3 bases are TGTGCCAGCAATTGGGCCGGGACAGGGGAAGCTTTCTTT. Amino acids: CASNWAGTGEAFF.